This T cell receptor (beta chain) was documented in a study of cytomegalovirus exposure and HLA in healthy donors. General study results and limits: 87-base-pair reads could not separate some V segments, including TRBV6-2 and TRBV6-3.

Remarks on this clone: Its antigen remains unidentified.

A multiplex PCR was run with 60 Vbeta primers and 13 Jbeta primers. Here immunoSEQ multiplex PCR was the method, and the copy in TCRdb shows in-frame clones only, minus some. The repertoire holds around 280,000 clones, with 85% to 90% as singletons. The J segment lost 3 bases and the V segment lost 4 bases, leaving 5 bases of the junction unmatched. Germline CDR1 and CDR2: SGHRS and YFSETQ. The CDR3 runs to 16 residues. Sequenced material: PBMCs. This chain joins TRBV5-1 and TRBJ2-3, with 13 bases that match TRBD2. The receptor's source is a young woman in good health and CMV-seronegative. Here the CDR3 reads CASSRTSGGRTDTQYF. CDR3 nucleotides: TGCGCCAGCAGCCGGACTAGCGGGGGCCGAACAGATACGCAGTATTTT.